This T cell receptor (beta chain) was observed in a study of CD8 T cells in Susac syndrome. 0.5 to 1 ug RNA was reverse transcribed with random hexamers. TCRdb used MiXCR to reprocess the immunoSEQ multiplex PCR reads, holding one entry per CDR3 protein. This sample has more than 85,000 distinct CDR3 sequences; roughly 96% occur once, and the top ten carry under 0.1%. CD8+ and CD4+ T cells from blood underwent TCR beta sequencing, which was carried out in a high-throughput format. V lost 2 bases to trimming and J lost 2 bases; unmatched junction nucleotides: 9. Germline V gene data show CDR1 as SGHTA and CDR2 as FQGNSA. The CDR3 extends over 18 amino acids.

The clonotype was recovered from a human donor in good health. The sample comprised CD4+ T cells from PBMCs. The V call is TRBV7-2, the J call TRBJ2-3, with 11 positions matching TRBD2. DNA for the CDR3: TGTGCCAGCAGCTTACAAACCATGACTAGCGGGACCACAGATACGCAGTATTTT. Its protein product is CASSLQTMTSGTTDTQYF. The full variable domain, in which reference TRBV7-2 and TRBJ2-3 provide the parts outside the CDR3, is GAGVSQSPSNKVTEKGKDVELRCDPISGHTALYWYRQSLGQGLEFLIYFQGNSAPDKSGLPSDRFSAERTGGSVSTLTIQRTQQEDSAVYLCASSLQTMTSGTTDTQYFGPGTRLTVL.